Below, one TCR beta chain is given with its context. Its specificity is unknown. From germline, CDR1 is MDHEN and CDR2 SYDVKM. The length of the CDR3 is 15 residues. V lost 10 bases, J lost 2 bases, and 11 bases stayed unmatched. The sample belongs to a study of multiple sclerosis patients with progressive multifocal leukoencephalopathy. Time point denoted: time of PML onset. All PML patients were female, and all patients had earlier interferon beta. T3 refers to blood collected at the onset of PML. Study-level results: It is unclear whether the findings reflect JC virus infection or general immunocompromise.

This was a survey-level run. TCRdb's table, derived via immunoSEQ multiplex PCR, lists solely in-frame clones and lacks some. This sample yields fewer than 35,000 clones, of which about 90% are seen a single time; around 3.1% belongs to the top ten. Source: PBMCs, taken from a patient treated with natalizumab. This TCR was recovered from a human donor with progressive multifocal leukoencephalopathy. The J gene is TRBJ2-1, the V gene TRBV28, with 7 bases matching TRBD2. CDR3 coding DNA: TGTGCCACCTTCCCGGCGGGAGCCACCTACAATGAGCAGTTCTTC. It encodes CATFPAGATYNEQFF.